These T cell receptor beta chains were read from a single sample in a study of blood T cell repertoires in COVID-19. Repertoires were generated with immunoSEQ multiplex PCR, while TCRdb's copy carries only in-frame clones and drops some. The table records some 160,000 clones, roughly nine tenths of them present only once. The sequencing sample was made of peripheral blood. The receptor source for this set is a woman in her 70s with acute or convalescent COVID-19. Both conserved end residues are part of each CDR3. The order of the fields is D gene, J gene, clone size, V gene, CDR3 length, CDR3 DNA, CDR3 protein. The D gene is left open where the match is weak. Some rows mark clone size as missing; the rest say once, few, many or name a class of expanded clone.

-,TRBJ1-5,-,TRBV6-5,13,TGTGCCAGCAGAAGGCAGGGCAATCAGCCCCAGCATTTT,CASRRQGNQPQHF
-,TRBJ1-6,few,TRBV27,13,TGTGCCAGCAGTCCAGGGTACGGTTCACCCCTCCACTTT,CASSPGYGSPLHF
TRBD1,TRBJ1-6,-,TRBV6-4,17,TGTGCCAGCAGTGACCCATCGACAGGGGGCAGGTATTCACCCCTCCACTTT,CASSDPSTGGRYSPLHF
TRBD1,TRBJ2-1,-,TRBV19,16,TGTGCCAGTAGTCCACGGACAGGGGGTTGGTACAATGAGCAGTTCTTC,CASSPRTGGWYNEQFF
-,TRBJ1-4,-,TRBV10-1,14,TGCGCCAGCTCCCCCGGAGCAACTAATGAAAAACTGTTTTTT,CASSPGATNEKLFF
TRBD1,TRBJ2-3,-,TRBV7-6,18,TGTGCCAGCAGTTTCCGGGACAGGAGTCGGGTTTCAGACGATACGCAGTATTTT,CASSFRDRSRVSDDTQYF
-,TRBJ1-4,-,TRBV28,15,TGTGCCAGCATTGCCGGGGGGCTAGCTAATGAAAAACTGTTTTTT,CASIAGGLANEKLFF
-,TRBJ1-2,-,TRBV10-3,12,TGTGCCATCAGTCGTCAGGGCTATGGCTACACCTTC,CAISRQGYGYTF
-,TRBJ2-1,-,TRBV4-3,14,TGCGCCAGCAGCCAAGATCGAGCGTACAATGAGCAGTTCTTC,CASSQDRAYNEQFF
TRBD1,TRBJ2-7,-,TRBV7-9,14,TGTGCCAGCAGCTCAGACAGGGGAACCTACGAGCAGTACTTC,CASSSDRGTYEQYF
-,TRBJ1-2,once,TRBV4-1,14,TGCGCCAGCAGCCAGCGACAGGAACTCTATGGCTACACCTTC,CASSQRQELYGYTF
TRBD1,TRBJ2-5,once,TRBV4-3,16,TGCGCCAGCAGCCAAAACCCCGGACAAGGGGGCGAGACCCAGTACTTC,CASSQNPGQGGETQYF
TRBD1,TRBJ1-5,-,TRBV18,15,TGTGCCAGCTCACCTCAACGGACAGGGAATCAGCCCCAGCATTTT,CASSPQRTGNQPQHF
-,TRBJ1-4,once,TRBV2,15,TGTGCCAGCAGTGTCCGGGGTCTGAGAAATGAAAAACTGTTTTTT,CASSVRGLRNEKLFF
TRBD1,TRBJ1-5,-,TRBV19,15,TGTGCCAGTAGTATATCGGGACAGGGGAATCAGCCCCAGCATTTT,CASSISGQGNQPQHF
TRBD1,TRBJ2-7,-,TRBV18,15,TGTGCCAGCTCAGCTGGACAGGGTAATCTCTACGAGCAGTACTTC,CASSAGQGNLYEQYF
TRBD1,TRBJ1-1,-,TRBV25-1,14,TGTGCCAGCACCCAGACAGGGTTGGGCACTGAAGCTTTCTTT,CASTQTGLGTEAFF
-,TRBJ1-4,-,TRBV4-1,15,TGCGCCAGCAGCCAAGTGCCCAGGGTGGAGGAAAAACTGTTTTTT,CASSQVPRVEEKLFF
-,TRBJ2-1,-,TRBV19,12,TGTGCCAGTAGTACTACCCGAATCGGGCAGTTCTTC,CASSTTRIGQFF
-,TRBJ1-5,-,TRBV5-8,17,TGTGCCAGCAGCTTTAGTATCGACAGCAATAGCAATCAGCCCCAGCATTTT,CASSFSIDSNSNQPQHF
TRBD1,TRBJ2-5,-,TRBV4-1,16,TGCGCCAGCAGCCAAGAACCGGGGACAGGGGTAGAGACCCAGTACTTC,CASSQEPGTGVETQYF
-,TRBJ2-3,-,TRBV2,12,TGTGCCAGCAGGGACATGGGAGATACGCAGTATTTT,CASRDMGDTQYF
TRBD1,TRBJ2-7,-,TRBV15,20,TGTGCCACCAGCAGTCCCATCCGGGACAGGCCCCTAATGTCAAACTACGAGCAGTACTTC,CATSSPIRDRPLMSNYEQYF
TRBD1,TRBJ1-2,-,TRBV19,16,TGTGCCAGTAGTATGCCCCGGGAGGGGGCGGACTATGGCTACACCTTC,CASSMPREGADYGYTF
-,TRBJ2-5,-,TRBV4-2,15,TGTGCCAGCAGCCAAGAAGACGCCCGAGGCGCGACCCAGTACTTC,CASSQEDARGATQYF
TRBD1,TRBJ2-5,-,TRBV11-2,17,TGTGCCAGCAGCACTCAGGGACAGACAGTCCTACAAGAGACCCAGTACTTC,CASSTQGQTVLQETQYF
-,TRBJ2-7,-,TRBV18,13,TGTGCCAGCTCAGCTACAACAGGGTACGAGCAGTACTTC,CASSATTGYEQYF
-,TRBJ1-2,once,TRBV2,13,TGTGCCAGCAGTGTTGCGTCTAACTATGGCTACACCTTC,CASSVASNYGYTF
-,TRBJ2-2,-,TRBV7-2,18,TGTGCCAGCAGCTTAGTGGGGGGTCCGGGACTCCCAACCGGGGAGCTGTTTTTT,CASSLVGGPGLPTGELFF
TRBD1,TRBJ1-2,-,TRBV5-5,16,TGTGCCAGCAGCTTGTCTCGGACAGGGACGTACTATGGCTACACCTTC,CASSLSRTGTYYGYTF
TRBD2,TRBJ2-7,-,TRBV5-1,15,TGCGCCAGCAGCTTGGGGACTAGCGGGGTGGGCGAGCAGTACTTC,CASSLGTSGVGEQYF
-,TRBJ2-1,-,TRBV11-2,19,TGTGCCAGCAGCCAGGATATCCCGGCATCCCCGAGCTCCTACAATGAGCAGTTCTTC,CASSQDIPASPSSYNEQFF